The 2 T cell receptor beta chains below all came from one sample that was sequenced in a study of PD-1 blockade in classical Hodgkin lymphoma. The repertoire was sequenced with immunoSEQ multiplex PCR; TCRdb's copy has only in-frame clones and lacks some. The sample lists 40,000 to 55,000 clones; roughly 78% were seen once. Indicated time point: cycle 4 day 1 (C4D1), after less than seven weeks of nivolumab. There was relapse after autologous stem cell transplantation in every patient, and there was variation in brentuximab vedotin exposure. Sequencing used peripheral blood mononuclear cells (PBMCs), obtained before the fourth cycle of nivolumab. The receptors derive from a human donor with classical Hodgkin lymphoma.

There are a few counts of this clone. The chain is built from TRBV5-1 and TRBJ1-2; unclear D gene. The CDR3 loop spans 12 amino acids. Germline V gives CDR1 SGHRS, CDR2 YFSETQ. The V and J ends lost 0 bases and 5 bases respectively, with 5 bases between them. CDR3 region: CASSLEGYGYTF. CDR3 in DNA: TGCGCCAGCAGCTTGGAGGGATATGGCTACACCTTC.

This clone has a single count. DNA for the CDR3: TGCGCCAGCAGCTTACCCCAGGGGGACTATGGCTACACCTTC. Translation: CASSLPQGDYGYTF. The rearrangement uses TRBV5-1 and TRBJ1-2, with TRBD1 identical over 7 bases. Germline V CDR1 and CDR2: SGHRS, YFSETQ. The CDR3 length is 14 residues. V shed 2 bases and J 3 bases; nucleotides not matched to a gene: 4.